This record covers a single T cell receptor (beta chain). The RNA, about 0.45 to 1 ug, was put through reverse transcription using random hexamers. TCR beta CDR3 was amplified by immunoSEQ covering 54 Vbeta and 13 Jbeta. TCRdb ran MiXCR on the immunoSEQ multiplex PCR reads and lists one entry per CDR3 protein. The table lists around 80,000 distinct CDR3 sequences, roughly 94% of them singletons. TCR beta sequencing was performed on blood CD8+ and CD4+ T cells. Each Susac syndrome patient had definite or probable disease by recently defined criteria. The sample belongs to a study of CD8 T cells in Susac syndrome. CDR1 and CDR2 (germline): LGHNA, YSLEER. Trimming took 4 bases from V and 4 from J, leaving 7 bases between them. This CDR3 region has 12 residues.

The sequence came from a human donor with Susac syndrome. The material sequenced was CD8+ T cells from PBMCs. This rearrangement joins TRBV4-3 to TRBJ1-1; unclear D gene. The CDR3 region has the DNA TGCGCCAGCAGCCCTCGGTTCACTGAAGCTTTCTTT. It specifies CASSPRFTEAFF.